The source of this T cell receptor (beta chain) is a study of blood T cells in healthy people across ages. Notes on the study in general: One million T cells yielded diversity estimates that were considered underestimates.

Primers used in a second PCR of roughly 6 to 11 cycles were a sample-barcoded 5' primer and a J-beta primer mix. No fewer than 3 million CDR3-containing paired-end reads came from each sample. TCRdb independently ran MiXCR on the 5' RACE reads; one entry per CDR3 protein. Of hundreds of thousands of distinct CDR3 sequences listed, about 62% were seen once; the top ten hold about a quarter. About this clonotype: The antigen remains unidentified.

CDR3 length: 14 amino acids. Germline V lookup: CDR1 MNHEY, CDR2 SVGEGT. V was clipped by 6 bases and J by 7 bases; unmatched bases: 5. This receptor was obtained from a man between 25 and 39 years old in good health. Sample: blood. V usage is TRBV6-2 or TRBV6-3 and J usage is TRBJ1-6; TRBD1 matches at 8 bases. The DNA for the CDR3 is TGTGCCAGCAGCCGCGGGACAGGCAATTCACCCCTCCACTTT. Its translation: CASSRGTGNSPLHF.